This T cell receptor (beta chain) originates from a study of T cell responses to AZD1222 COVID-19 vaccine. As for the study in general: Samples with a second dose at about 4 or about 12 weeks were pooled together. General study findings and limits: Clonal diversity was possibly underestimated; the donors were predominantly white British and more often female. Reportedly, nearly half of unique spike TCRs recognized epitopes outside B.1.351/B.1.1.7 mutations. After two AZD1222 doses, spike-specific TCR breadth and depth rose versus day 0.

To note about this clone: The antigen remains undetermined.

Germline V gene lookup returns CDR1 DFQATT and CDR2 SNEGSKA (reference sequence). The CDR3 length is 11 residues. The V and J ends lost 6 bases and 6 bases respectively, with 9 bases between them. Using immunoSEQ multiplex PCR, the repertoire was profiled, and TCRdb retains in-frame clones only, with some absent. The repertoire holds 170,000 or so clones, roughly 87% seen once, with 2.6% in the top ten. This receptor was obtained from an adult in good health. The specimen was peripheral blood, collected on day 0 of AZD1222 vaccination. The V and J genes are TRBV20-1 and TRBJ2-1, with D unresolved. The chain's CDR3 is CSARPGNEQFF. As DNA, the CDR3 is TGCAGTGCAAGGCCGGGCAATGAGCAGTTCTTC.